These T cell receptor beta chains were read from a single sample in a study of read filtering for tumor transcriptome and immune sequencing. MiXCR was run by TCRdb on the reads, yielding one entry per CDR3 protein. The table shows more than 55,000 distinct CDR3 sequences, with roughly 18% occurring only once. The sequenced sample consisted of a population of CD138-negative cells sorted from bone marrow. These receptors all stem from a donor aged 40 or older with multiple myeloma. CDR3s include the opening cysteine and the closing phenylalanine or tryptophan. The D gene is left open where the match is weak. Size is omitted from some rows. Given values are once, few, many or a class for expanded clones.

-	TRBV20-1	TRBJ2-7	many	TGCAGTGCTAGAACGGGTTACGAGCAGTACTTC	CSARTGYEQYF
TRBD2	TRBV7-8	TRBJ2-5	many	TGTGCCAGCAGCTTAGTGGGGGGACTAGGGGTAGAGACCCAGTACTTC	CASSLVGGLGVETQYF
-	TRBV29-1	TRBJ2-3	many	TGCAGCGTTGGGGGGTTAGATACGCAGTATTTT	CSVGGLDTQYF
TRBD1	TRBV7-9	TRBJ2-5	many	TGTGCCAGCAGCTTAGTATCGGGACAGGAGATTTCCAAGGAGACCCAGTACTTC	CASSLVSGQEISKETQYF
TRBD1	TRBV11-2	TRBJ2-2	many	TGTGCCAGCAGCTCCGGGACAGGAACCGGGGAGCTGTTTTTT	CASSSGTGTGELFF
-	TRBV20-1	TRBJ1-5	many	TGCAGTGCTAGAGAACGGTCGCTCGCGAGCCAGCCCCAGCATTTT	CSARERSLASQPQHF
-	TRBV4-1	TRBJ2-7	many	TGCGCCAGCAGCCAAGGGGAGGTCTACGAGCAGTACTTC	CASSQGEVYEQYF
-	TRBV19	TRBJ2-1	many	TGTGCCAGTAGTCTCAGGGGCCGAATGCACAATGAGCAGTTCTTC	CASSLRGRMHNEQFF
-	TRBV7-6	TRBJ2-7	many	TGTGCCAGCAGCTTAGGGGCGGGGGCCACCTACGAGCAGTACTTC	CASSLGAGATYEQYF
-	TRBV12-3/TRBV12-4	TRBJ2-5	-	TGTGCCAGCAGTGGTAGTGCGGGAAAAGAGGCCCAGTACTTC	CASSGSAGKEAQYF
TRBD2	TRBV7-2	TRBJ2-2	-	TGTGCCAGCAGCTTAGTACCCCCGGGACTAGCGGGAGCCGGGAACACCGGGGAGCTGTTTTTT	CASSLVPPGLAGAGNTGELFF
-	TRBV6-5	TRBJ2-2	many	TGTGCCAGCAGAGAGGACCGTCGAAACACCGGGGAGCTGTTTTTT	CASREDRRNTGELFF
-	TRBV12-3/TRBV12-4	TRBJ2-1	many	TGTGCCAGCAGTTTCGGGAACAACAATGAGCAGTTCTTC	CASSFGNNNEQFF
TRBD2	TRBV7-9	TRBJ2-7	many	TGTGCCAGCAGCCTCCTGGCTAGCGGGGCTTACGAGCAGTACTTC	CASSLLASGAYEQYF
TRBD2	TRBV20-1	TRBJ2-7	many	TGCAGTGCTCCTGGGGCCTTACTAGCGGGAGCTTCCTACGAGCAGTACTTC	CSAPGALLAGASYEQYF
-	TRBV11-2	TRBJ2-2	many	TGTGCCAGCAGCTCGGACGGGGCGAACACCGGGGAGCTGTTTTTT	CASSSDGANTGELFF
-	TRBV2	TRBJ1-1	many	TGTGCCAGCAGTCCCTATGGCAGTCTGAACACTGAAGCTTTCTTT	CASSPYGSLNTEAFF
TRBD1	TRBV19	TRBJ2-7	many	TGTGCCAGTAGTGCGGGACAGGGTACCTACGAGCAGTACTTC	CASSAGQGTYEQYF
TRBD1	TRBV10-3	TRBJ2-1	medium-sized	TGTGCCATCAGTGAGAGGGGGCTAGATGAGCAGTTCTTC	CAISERGLDEQFF
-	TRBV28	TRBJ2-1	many	TGTGCCAGCAGTTTTCTCAATGAGCAGTTCTTC	CASSFLNEQFF
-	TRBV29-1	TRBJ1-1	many	TGCAGCGCCCGGGGAGCGAACACTGAAGCTTTCTTT	CSARGANTEAFF
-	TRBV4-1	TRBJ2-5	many	TGCGCCAGCAGCCAAGATCTGCAGGAGCAAGAGACCCAGTACTTC	CASSQDLQEQETQYF
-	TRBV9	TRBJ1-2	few	TGTGCCAGCAGGGGAGCTAACTATGGCTACACCTTC	CASRGANYGYTF
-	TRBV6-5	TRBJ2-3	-	TGTGCCAGCAGCCGCGGACAGGGAGGGGGCACAGATACGCAGTATTTT	CASSRGQGGGTDTQYF
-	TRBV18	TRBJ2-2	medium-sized	TGTGCCAGCTCCCGCAATCCGGGCCTCCTCAACACCGGGGAGCTGTTTTTT	CASSRNPGLLNTGELFF
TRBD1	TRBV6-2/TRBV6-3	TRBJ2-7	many	TGTGCCAGCAGTTGGGGACAGGTCTACGAGCAGTACTTC	CASSWGQVYEQYF
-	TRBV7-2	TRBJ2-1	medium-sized	TGTGCCAGCAGCTTCACTAGGACCTACAATGAGCAGTTCTTC	CASSFTRTYNEQFF
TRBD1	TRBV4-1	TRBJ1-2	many	TGCGCCAGCAGCCAAGATTTCTCAGGGGGAAACTATGGCTACACCTTC	CASSQDFSGGNYGYTF
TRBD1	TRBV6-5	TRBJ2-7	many	TGTGCCAGCAGTTACCCGGGACAGGGGGCGCATGAGCAGTACTTC	CASSYPGQGAHEQYF
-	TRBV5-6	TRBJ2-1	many	TGTGCCAGCAGCTTGGTTTGGTCTGATGTCGTGGATGAGCAGTTCTTC	CASSLVWSDVVDEQFF
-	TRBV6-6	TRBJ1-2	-	TGTGCCAGCAGCCCCGGGGGAATACCTAACTATGGCTACACCTTC	CASSPGGIPNYGYTF
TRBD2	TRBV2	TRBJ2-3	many	TGTGCCAGCAGTGTAGGAGGACTAGCGGGAGGGCTGACAGATACGCAGTATTTT	CASSVGGLAGGLTDTQYF
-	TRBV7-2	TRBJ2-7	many	TGTGCCAGCAGCCCGGGTGGAGCCTACGAGCAGTACTTC	CASSPGGAYEQYF
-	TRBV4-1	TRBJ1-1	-	TGCGCCAGCAGCCAAGTTGTTAGGGGCACTGAAGCTTTCTTT	CASSQVVRGTEAFF
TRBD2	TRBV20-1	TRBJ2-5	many	TGCAGTGCTGATAAGCGGGGGTCACTACAAGAGACCCAGTACTTC	CSADKRGSLQETQYF
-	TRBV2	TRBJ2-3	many	TGTGCCAGCAGGGAACTCCCAGATACGCAGTATTTT	CASRELPDTQYF
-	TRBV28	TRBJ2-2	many	TGTGCCAGCAGTTTATCGCAGGGTTTGACCGGGGAGCTGTTTTTT	CASSLSQGLTGELFF
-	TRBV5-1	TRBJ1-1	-	TGCGCCAGCAGCTTGGGCGGCAGGAGAAATATGAACACTAAAGCTTTCTTT	CASSLGGRRNMNTKAFF
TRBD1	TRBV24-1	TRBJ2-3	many	TGTGCCACCAGTGAATCGACAGGGGGCTTCGCAGATACGCAGTATTTT	CATSESTGGFADTQYF
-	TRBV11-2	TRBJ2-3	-	TGTGCCAGCGTTAGATCCGCCACAGATACGCAGTATTTT	CASVRSATDTQYF
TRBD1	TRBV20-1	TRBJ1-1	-	TGCAGTTCTAGTCACCCGGACAGGAACACGAACACTGAAGCTTTCTTT	CSSSHPDRNTNTEAFF
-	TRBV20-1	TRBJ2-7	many	TGCAGCCCCGGGACGGACACATACGAGCAGTACTTC	CSPGTDTYEQYF
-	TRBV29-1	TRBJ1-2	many	TGCAGCGCCGGGGGCGAACTTAACTATGGCTACACCTTC	CSAGGELNYGYTF
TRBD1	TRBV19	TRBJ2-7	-	TGTGCCAGTAGTATAGGGACAGGGAGTGAGCAGTACTTC	CASSIGTGSEQYF
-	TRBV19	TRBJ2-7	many	TGTGCCAGTAGTCGGCAGGGGCAGTCCTACGAGCAGTACTTC	CASSRQGQSYEQYF
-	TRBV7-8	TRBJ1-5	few	TGTGCCGGGGGGTATAGCAATCAGCCCCAGCATTTT	CAGGYSNQPQHF